Shown below are 10 T cell receptor beta chains from a single sample sequenced in a study of tissue T cells after allogeneic stem cell transplantation. The data were produced by immunoSEQ multiplex PCR, yet TCRdb's version contains in-frame clones alone and is incomplete. The sample contains roughly 50,000 clones, roughly 75% of which appear only once. Sequencing was performed on sorted cells pooled from one or two spleens. The receptors were sampled from a pool of C57BL/6 mice in good health.

This clone appeared a few times. Any gene name here is a mouse gene name. The read falls 1 residue short of the CDR3 end, and the missing part is taken from the germline J gene. The gene calls are TRBV31 and TRBJ2-7; no clear D. The CDR3 runs 12 residues. Germline loops: CDR1 GKSSPN, CDR2 SITVG. V was cut by 0 bases and J by 4 bases, with 7 bases left in between. CDR3 bases read: TGTGCCTGGAGTCTCCTACAATATGAACAGTAC. Its translation is CAWSLLQYEQY. The whole CDR3 sequence is CAWSLLQYEQYF.

A remark on this clone: The junction does not match germline at one end; this may be a read error. Gene names refer to mouse genes. The DNA ends 1 residue before the CDR3 does, and the rest of the CDR3 is filled in from the germline J gene. The V and J genes are TRBV15 and TRBJ2-7; D remains ambiguous. The CDR3 is 13 residues long. CDR1 SGHND and CDR2 FRSKSL come from the germline V gene. The CDR3 sequence is CTSSLGRPYEQYF. The sequenced CDR3 bases are TGTACCAGCAGTTTAGGCAGGCCTTATGAACAGTAC.

The table lists this clone with a few counts. Genes and germline are mouse. Sequencing ends 1 residue short of the CDR3 end; the germline J gene provides the rest. The chain uses TRBV16 and TRBJ2-7; no clear D gene. This CDR3 is 12 amino acids long. With 5 bases removed from V and 0 bases from J, the gap between germline ends came to 5 bases. The germline V gene encodes CDR1 SGHSA and CDR2 FRNQAP. Partial CDR3 DNA: TGTGCAAGCAGCAGAAGCTCCTATGAACAGTAC. Translation gives CASSRSSYEQY. The CDR3 reads in full as CASSRSSYEQYF.

In the case of this clone: All gene names here are mouse names. The missing CDR3 end, 1 residue past where the read stops, is filled in from the germline J gene. This sequence joins TRBV3 and TRBJ2-5, with a possible D match to TRBD2 (6 bases). The germline V gene encodes CDR1 SNHLY and CDR2 FYNGKV (reference sequence). The CDR3 totals 16 residues. V lost 4 bases and J lost 0, with 14 bases in between. The CDR3 is CASSSLYWDNQDTQYF. The DNA read from the CDR3 is TGTGCCAGCAGCTCCCTTTACTGGGATAACCAAGACACCCAGTAC.

This clone was observed a handful of times. Gene names follow the mouse nomenclature. The read finishes 1 residue shy of the CDR3 end, and the germline J gene is used to complete it. The chain joins TRBV2 to TRBJ1-5; D not resolved. The germline V gene encodes CDR1 LGHNA and CDR2 YSYQKL. The CDR3 has 15 amino acids. Between the trimmed V and J ends, which lost 1 base and 0 bases, there was a span of 7 bases. The CDR3 region is CASSQVTYNNQAPLF. Incomplete CDR3 DNA: TGTGCCAGCAGCCAAGTTACATATAACAACCAGGCTCCGCTT.

Of note for this clone: Gene names are mouse gene names. The CDR3 loop reads CASGDGQKNTLYF. CDR3 DNA, as far as it was read: TGTGCCAGCGGTGATGGGCAGAAAAACACCTTGTAC. V and J are TRBV13-2 and TRBJ2-4; D gene ambiguous. The read terminates 1 residue before the CDR3 end, so the remaining end is supplied by the germline J gene. Germline CDR1 reads NNHNN; CDR2 reads SYGAGS (reference sequence). The CDR3 consists of 13 residues. Trimming left V 0 bases short and J 4 bases short, with 6 bases between.

In the case of this clone: Gene names are the mouse ones. Coverage ceases 1 residue before the CDR3 finishes, and the germline J gene fills in the end. This chain connects TRBV12-2 to TRBJ1-1, with D tentatively TRBD1 (5 bases). The V end was cut by 4 bases, the J end by 0 bases, with 8 bases between. CDR3 size: 13 residues. CDR1 and CDR2 (germline): SGHLS, HYDKME. The CDR3 sequence: CASSLTANTEVFF. CDR3 bases read: TGTGCCAGCTCCCTGACAGCAAACACAGAAGTCTTC.

About this clone itself: Mouse germline and gene names are used. The read stops 1 residue short of the end of the CDR3; the missing end is completed from the germline J gene. The gene calls are TRBV13-1 and TRBJ2-1, with 8 bases lining up with TRBD2. This CDR3 is built from 16 residues. The ends lost 0 bases at V and 2 bases at J; junction bases unmatched: 4. Germline values: CDR1 NSHNY, CDR2 SYGAGN. The CDR3 DNA, read in part, is TGTGCCAGCAGTGATGGCTGGGGGGAGTACTATGCTGAGCAGTTC. Translating it yields CASSDGWGEYYAEQF. The CDR3 as a whole reads CASSDGWGEYYAEQFF.

This clone was seen just once. Gene names denote mouse genes. The DNA read from the CDR3 is TGTGCCAGCGGGGGACAGTCCGCCGAAAGATTATTT. Translation gives CASGGQSAERLF. Given in full, the CDR3 is CASGGQSAERLFF. This chain uses TRBV13-2 with TRBJ1-4; 7 bases map to TRBD1. The read finishes 1 residue shy of the CDR3 end, and the germline J gene is used to complete it. Trimming at V came to 5 bases and at J to 7 bases, leaving 5 bases not matched to a gene. Germline CDR1 reads NNHNN; CDR2 reads SYGAGS (reference sequence). The CDR3 is 13 residues long.

This clone was counted a single time. Gene names are the mouse ones. The sequenced fragment ends 1 residue before the CDR3 boundary, so the rest is inferred from the germline J gene. This sequence joins TRBV16 and TRBJ1-4; 7 bases align to TRBD1. The germline CDR1 and CDR2 sequences are SGHSA and FRNQAP. This CDR3 is 14 amino acids long. After removal of 5 bases from V and 2 bases from J, the junction contained 2 bases not matched to a gene. The CDR3 bases that were read are TGTGCAAGCAGCCCGGGACAGTCCAACGAAAGATTATTT. Translating gives CASSPGQSNERLF. The complete CDR3 protein is CASSPGQSNERLFF. The whole variable domain, filled in from reference TRBV16 and TRBJ1-4, reads NAGVIQTPRHKVTGKGQEATLWCEPISGHSAVFWYRQTIVQGLEFLTYFRNQAPIDDSGMPKERFSAQMPNQSHSTLKIQSTQPQDSAVYLCASSPGQSNERLFFGHGTKLSVL.